One sample yielded the 13 T cell receptor beta chains listed below, sequenced in a study of blood T cells in healthy people across ages. Combining a sample-barcoded 5' primer with a J-beta primer mix, a second PCR ran for about 7 to 11 cycles. TCRdb reanalysed the 5' RACE reads using MiXCR and keeps one entry per CDR3 protein. The sample has about 650,000 distinct CDR3 sequences, about 34% seen once. The material sequenced was blood. The receptors were sampled from a woman of 80 years or more in good health.

This clonotype was observed many times. The chain employs TRBV11-2 and TRBJ2-1; TRBD2 is a possible D gene (5 bases). This CDR3 has 15 amino acids. Germline V gives CDR1 SGHAT, CDR2 FQNNGV. Trimming removed 1 base at V and 3 bases at J, with 10 bases between. This chain's CDR3 is CASSLGRSGYNEQFF. Written as DNA, the CDR3 is TGTGCCAGCAGCTTAGGGAGGTCAGGCTACAATGAGCAGTTCTTC.

This clonotype was detected ten times or more. J is TRBJ2-7 and V is TRBV3-1; weak D call: TRBD2 (6 bases). This CDR3 comprises 14 residues. The germline V gene encodes CDR1 LGHDT and CDR2 YNNKEL (reference sequence). V was cut by 1 base and J by 2 bases, with 9 bases left in between. The CDR3 loop is CASSQGGGPYEQYF. In DNA form, the CDR3 reads TGTGCCAGCAGCCAAGGGGGAGGACCCTACGAGCAGTACTTC.

This clonotype was detected only a few times. The chain is built from TRBV11-2 and TRBJ2-3; D is undetermined. The CDR3 is made up of 13 amino acids. CDR1 is SGHAT and CDR2 is FQNNGV in the germline V gene. V was shortened by 0 bases and J by 5 bases, with 6 bases between the two germline ends. CDR3 DNA: TGTGCCAGCAGCTTAGAATCGGTAGATACGCAGTATTTT. This gives the protein CASSLESVDTQYF.

This clonotype showed up many times. V and J are TRBV6-1 and TRBJ2-1, with D hard to call. V lost 2 bases, J lost 0 bases, and 8 bases lay in between. The length of the CDR3 is 15 residues. Germline V gene data show CDR1 as MNHNS and CDR2 as SASEGT. Here the CDR3 DNA reads TGTGCCAGCAGTGAAATGATGAGCTCCTACAATGAGCAGTTCTTC. As protein: CASSEMMSSYNEQFF.

As regards this clonotype: This may stem from a read error, because a much larger clone lies one nucleotide away. This chain joins TRBV7-2 and TRBJ2-1; 8 positions match TRBD2. This CDR3 has 15 amino acids. Germline V gene data show CDR1 as SGHTA and CDR2 as FQGNSA. CDR3 DNA sequence: TGTGACAGCAGCCTGATCCGGGGGGGCTTGCATGAGCAGTTCTTC. It is translated as CDSSLIRGGLHEQFF.

This clonotype showed up just a few times. It may be a read error: a sequence one base away is much more abundant. The chain employs TRBV5-1 and TRBJ2-7; 7 nucleotides match TRBD1. The tail of the sequence fits TRBJ2-5 better, so the J call may be wrong. CDR1 and CDR2 (germline): SGHRS, YFSETQ. This CDR3 has 14 residues. The CDR3 region is CASSLVGQRGTQYF. CDR3 in DNA: TGCGCCAGCAGCCTGGTGGGACAGAGAGGGACCCAGTACTTC.

This clonotype was recorded many times. This chain connects TRBV7-2 to TRBJ1-1; TRBD1 matches 7 bases. The V and J ends lost 5 bases and 2 bases, in that order; junction bases with no gene match: 5. Germline assignment: CDR1 SGHTA and CDR2 FQGNSA. CDR3 length: 14 residues. The CDR3: CASSLDRVNTEAFF. CDR3 nucleotide sequence: TGTGCCAGCAGCCTCGACAGGGTCAACACTGAAGCTTTCTTT.

This clonotype was seen only a few times. The chain couples TRBV3-1 to TRBJ2-5, with D tentatively TRBD1 (5 bases). The CDR3 sequence is 14 residues long. From germline, CDR1 is LGHDT and CDR2 YNNKEL (reference sequence). The V end lost 1 base, the J end lost 1 base, and 7 bases lay between the germline ends. CDR3 region: CASSQAGIQETQYF. For the CDR3, the DNA is TGTGCCAGCAGCCAAGCAGGGATCCAAGAGACCCAGTACTTC.

The sample holds many counts of this clonotype. The DNA for the CDR3 is TGTGCCAGCAGTTATTCAGGAACCTACGAGCAGTACTTC. Encoded protein: CASSYSGTYEQYF. This chain connects TRBV27 to TRBJ2-7; D not certain. The germline gives CDR1 MNHEY, CDR2 SMNVEV (reference sequence). CDR3 size: 13 residues. V dropped 4 bases and J dropped 2 bases, with 9 bases sitting between them.

This clonotype was found many times. V is TRBV5-1 and J is TRBJ2-1, with 9 positions matching TRBD1. CDR3 length: 15 amino acids. Germline trimming cut 4 bases from V and 8 bases from J; bases unmatched to any gene: 10. CDR1 SGHRS and CDR2 YFSETQ come from the germline V gene. For the CDR3, the DNA is TGCGCCAGCAGCGCCCCGGGACAGGGAATAGATGAGCAGTTCTTC. This translates into CASSAPGQGIDEQFF.

The chain carries TRBV7-2 and TRBJ1-6; tentatively, D is TRBD1 (6 bases). V was cut by 5 bases and J by 7 bases, with 21 bases left in between. The V gene's germline CDR1 is SGHTA and CDR2 FQGNSA. CDR3 length: 17 residues. CDR3 DNA sequence: TGTGCCAGCAGCAAAACAGGGACGGGGGTTACCAATTCACCCCTCCACTTT. Amino acid sequence: CASSKTGTGVTNSPLHF.

The chain uses TRBV5-6 and TRBJ2-1; 10 bases fit TRBD2. Germline loops: CDR1 SGHDT, CDR2 YYEEEE. V was pared by 1 base and J by 6 bases, with 4 bases of the junction left unmatched. There are 15 residues in the CDR3. CDR3 in DNA: TGTGCCAGCAGCTTGTGGTCTAGCGGGGGCAATGAGCAGTTCTTC. It is translated as CASSLWSSGGNEQFF.

In this sample, this clonotype turned up many times. The chain carries TRBV7-9 and TRBJ2-5, with a possible D match to TRBD1 (6 bases). The V gene lost 0 bases and the J gene lost 5 bases, with 10 bases spanning the gap. This CDR3 spans 14 amino acids. The germline CDR1 and CDR2 sequences are SEHNR and FQNEAQ (reference sequence). The CDR3 sequence is CASSLAVQGETQYF. CDR3 DNA sequence: TGTGCCAGCAGCTTAGCGGTGCAGGGGGAGACCCAGTACTTC.